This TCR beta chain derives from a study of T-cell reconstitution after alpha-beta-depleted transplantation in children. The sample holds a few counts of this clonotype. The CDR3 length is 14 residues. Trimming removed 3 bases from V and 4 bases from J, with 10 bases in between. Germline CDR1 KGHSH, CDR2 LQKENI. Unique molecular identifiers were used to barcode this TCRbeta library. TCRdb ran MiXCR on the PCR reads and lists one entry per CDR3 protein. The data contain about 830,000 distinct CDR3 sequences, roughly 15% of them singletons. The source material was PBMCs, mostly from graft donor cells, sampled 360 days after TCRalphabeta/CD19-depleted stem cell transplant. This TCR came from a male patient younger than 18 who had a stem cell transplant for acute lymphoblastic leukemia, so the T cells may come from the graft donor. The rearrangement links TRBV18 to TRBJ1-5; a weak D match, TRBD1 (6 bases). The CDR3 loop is CASSPRTDNQPQHF. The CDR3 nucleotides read TGTGCCAGCTCACCCCGGACAGATAATCAGCCCCAGCATTTT. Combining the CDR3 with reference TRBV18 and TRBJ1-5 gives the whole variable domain NAGVMQNPRHLVRRRGQEARLRCSPMKGHSHVYWYRQLPEEGLKFMVYLQKENIIDESGMPKERFSAEFPKEGPSILRIQQVVRGDSAAYFCASSPRTDNQPQHFGDGTRLSIL.